A selection of T cell receptor beta chains follows, all from one sample in a study of T-cell reconstitution after alpha-beta-depleted transplantation in children. TCRdb reprocessed the PCR reads with MiXCR, giving one entry per CDR3 protein. The data contain some 300,000 distinct CDR3 sequences, 10% of them singletons. The material sequenced was PBMCs from the stem cell graft donor, taken from the stem cell graft. All receptors come from a human donor who donated a stem cell graft to a child with acute lymphoblastic leukemia. The conserved cysteine and the conserved F or W are not part of the CDR3 here.

j_call v_call cdr3_aa
TRBJ2-7 TRBV10-2 ASRMSQGRYEQY
TRBJ1-5 TRBV29-1 SVEGGSRRGNQPQH
TRBJ2-1 TRBV7-3 ASSLKPSLNEQF
TRBJ2-7 TRBV7-9 ASSPRLAGAGKQY
TRBJ1-1 TRBV27 ASTPAGGPEAF
TRBJ2-3 TRBV2 ASRGRTGDTDTQY
TRBJ1-5 TRBV6-2/TRBV6-3 ASSRTSRRQPQH
TRBJ1-1 TRBV18 ASSPLQTGDETEAF
TRBJ2-2 TRBV19 ASSIGQVNTGELF
TRBJ1-2 TRBV5-1 ASSPPGGPSQTYGYT